The entry that follows covers one T cell receptor beta chain sequence. The antigen is unknown. The V gene end was trimmed by 4 bases and the J gene end by 13 bases; junction bases not matched to a gene: 10. This CDR3 region has 12 residues. The data belong to a study of T cell responses to AZD1222 COVID-19 vaccine. Study-wide points: Nearly half of unique spike-specific TCRs reportedly avoided B.1.351 and B.1.1.7 mutated regions.

The repertoire was sequenced with immunoSEQ multiplex PCR; TCRdb's copy has only in-frame clones and lacks some. The table includes approximately 100,000 clones, more than 75% detected once. Here the sequenced sample was peripheral blood, taken on day 0 of AZD1222 vaccination. V and J are TRBV12-3 or TRBV12-4 and TRBJ2-7, with TRBD1 matching 7 bases. The TCR comes from an adult in good health. Here the CDR3 DNA reads TGTGCCAGCAGTTCGAGACAGGGATTCATATACTTC. This gives the protein CASSSRQGFIYF.